The present entry profiles one TCR beta chain with its context. This sample was taken from a study of blood T cell repertoires in COVID-19. Study as a whole: The cDNA or gDNA used as material had been derived from T cells, B-cell-depleted T cells, or PBMCs.

The table came from immunoSEQ multiplex PCR; TCRdb's copy has only in-frame clones and leaves some out. The table shows about 180,000 clones, with around 85% occurring only once. The J segment lost 2 bases and the V segment lost 0 bases, leaving 3 bases of the junction unmatched. Per the germline V gene, CDR1 is SGHAT and CDR2 is FQNNGV. This CDR3 has 16 amino acids. Sequences were obtained from peripheral blood. The chain combines TRBV11-2 with TRBJ2-1, with TRBD2 matching over 8 bases. This TCR was recovered from a human donor with active or convalescent COVID-19. The donor label of this sample is uncertain. The DNA for the CDR3 is TGTGCCAGCAGCTTAGAGAGCGGGAGCACCTACAATGAGCAGTTCTTC. Its protein product is CASSLESGSTYNEQFF.